The 2 T cell receptor beta chains below were found in one sample sequenced in a study of blood T cell repertoires in COVID-19. Repertoires were generated with immunoSEQ multiplex PCR, while TCRdb's copy carries only in-frame clones and drops some. The sample yields 200,000 to 250,000 clones, around four fifths seen once. The sample taken for sequencing was peripheral blood. The source is a woman in her sixties or seventies with active or convalescent COVID-19.

This chain uses TRBV19 with TRBJ1-2, with D possibly being TRBD1 (6 bases). This CDR3 is built from 11 residues. The V gene lost 9 bases and the J gene lost 8 bases, with 13 bases spanning the gap. Germline V CDR1 and CDR2: LNHDA, SQIVND (reference sequence). In DNA, the CDR3 is TGTGCCAGCGGGCAGGGGAAAGGCTACACCTTC. Translated, it gives CASGQGKGYTF.

The chain recombines TRBV2 with TRBJ2-2; 10 bases align to TRBD1. The CDR3 spans 18 residues. CDR1 SNHLY and CDR2 FYNNEI come from the germline V gene. J gave up 3 bases and V 5 bases, and 12 bases lay outside the gene matches. This CDR3 reads CASSPTGQGEFDTGELFF. In nucleotides, the CDR3 is TGTGCCAGCAGTCCTACTGGACAGGGGGAATTCGACACCGGGGAGCTGTTTTTT.